This passage covers 20 T cell receptor beta chains from one sample sequenced in a study of blood T cell repertoires in COVID-19. Clones were read by immunoSEQ multiplex PCR, and TCRdb kept only the in-frame ones, dropping some. The data hold fewer than 350,000 clones, with under 90% observed a single time. Sequencing input: PBMCs or T cells enriched from blood (not recorded which). These receptors all come from a man in his fifties or sixties who had recovered from COVID-19.

CDR3 region: CASSPPGQEQYF. For the CDR3, the DNA is TGTGCCAGCAGCCCACCTGGGCAAGAGCAGTACTTC. The chain recombines TRBV7-2 with TRBJ2-7; D remains unclear. V was cut by 5 bases and J by 7 bases, with 12 bases left in between. The CDR3 runs to 12 residues. Germline lookup yields CDR1 SGHTA and CDR2 FQGNSA. The variable domain in full, with the rest retrieved from reference TRBV7-2 and TRBJ2-7, is GAGVSQSPSNKVTEKGKDVELRCDPISGHTALYWYRQSLGQGLEFLIYFQGNSAPDKSGLPSDRFSAERTGGSVSTLTIQRTQQEDSAVYLCASSPPGQEQYFGPGTRLTVT.

The CDR3 DNA reads TGTGCCAGTAGTACCCTAGGGACTAGCGGAGCTACGGAGCAGTACTTC. Its protein product is CASSTLGTSGATEQYF. The chain recombines TRBV19 with TRBJ2-7; TRBD2 matches at 11 bases. The germline CDR1 and CDR2 sequences are LNHDA and SQIVND (reference sequence). The CDR3 sequence is 16 residues long. Unmatched junction bases numbered 12, after V lost 4 bases and J lost 7 bases.

The rearrangement uses TRBV7-3 and TRBJ2-2, with D unresolved. The CDR3 spans 17 residues. In germline, CDR1 is SGHTA, CDR2 FQGTGA. Trimming shortened V by 5 bases and J by 4 bases, and 20 bases separated the two germline ends. The CDR3 nucleotides read TGTGCCAGCAGCCGCCGCCCTGTAGTTTCTGGCACCGGGGAGCTGTTTTTT. Translating gives CASSRRPVVSGTGELFF. Combining the CDR3 with reference TRBV7-3 and TRBJ2-2 gives the whole variable domain GAGVSQTPSNKVTEKGKYVELRCDPISGHTALYWYRQSLGQGPEFLIYFQGTGAADDSGLPNDRFFAVRPEGSVSTLKIQRTERGDSAVYLCASSRRPVVSGTGELFFGEGSRLTVL.

The V gene is TRBV10-3, the J gene TRBJ2-3, with 9 nucleotides matching TRBD2. Germline-derived CDR1 and CDR2 are ENHRY and SYGVKD. Trimming at V came to 3 bases and at J to 4 bases, leaving 5 bases not matched to a gene. This CDR3 is built from 15 residues. The CDR3 bases are TGTGCCATCAGTGAAGTAGCGGGAGCGTCAGATACGCAGTATTTT. Translated: CAISEVAGASDTQYF.

The chain recombines TRBV2 with TRBJ1-6, with 7 positions matching TRBD1. The CDR3 has 12 residues. Germline V CDR1 and CDR2: SNHLY, FYNNEI. Unmatched junction bases numbered 8, after V lost 8 bases and J lost 13 bases. The DNA for the CDR3 is TGTGCCAGCCTGGGACAGATTTCGCCCCTCCACTTT. Translation: CASLGQISPLHF.

The chain uses TRBV6-1 and TRBJ2-3; TRBD2 agrees at 9 bases. V trimming: 1 base; J trimming: 3 bases; junction bases outside the gene matches: 2. The CDR3 loop spans 15 amino acids. CDR1 is MNHNS and CDR2 is SASEGT in the germline V gene. The CDR3 protein is CASSEEAGGTDTQYF. CDR3 DNA sequence: TGTGCCAGCAGTGAAGAAGCGGGAGGAACAGATACGCAGTATTTT.

The chain couples TRBV2 to TRBJ1-1; D is possibly TRBD1 (5 bases). The CDR3 has 14 residues. Trimming removed 1 base from V and 3 bases from J, with 9 bases in between. Germline V gene lookup returns CDR1 SNHLY and CDR2 FYNNEI. The chain's CDR3 is CASSEEGRDTEAFF. For the CDR3, the DNA is TGTGCCAGCAGTGAAGAGGGCAGGGACACTGAAGCTTTCTTT.

The chain combines TRBV19 with TRBJ2-1; 10 nucleotides agree with TRBD1. This CDR3 has 16 residues. Losses at the gene ends were 2 bases for V and 7 bases for J; bases not matched to a gene: 8. Per germline, CDR1 LNHDA and CDR2 SQIVND (reference sequence). The CDR3 loop reads CASSIRRDRGLNEQFF. CDR3 in DNA: TGTGCCAGTAGTATAAGGAGGGACAGGGGCCTGAATGAGCAGTTCTTC.

The rearrangement links TRBV10-1 to TRBJ1-5; D is unclear. V gave up 2 bases and J gave up 7 bases, with 6 bases separating them. The CDR3 has 12 amino acids. CDR1 and CDR2 from the germline V gene are WNHNN and SYGVQD (reference sequence). Here the CDR3 DNA reads TGCGCCAGCAGTGAGGGGAGGCAGCCCCAGCATTTT. Protein product: CASSEGRQPQHF.

Regarding this clone: Distinct nucleotide sequences in the sample also encode this CDR3. This chain joins TRBV28 and TRBJ1-5; D ambiguous. V was cut by 4 bases and J by 6 bases, with 7 bases left in between. Germline-derived CDR1 and CDR2 are MDHEN and SYDVKM. The CDR3 is 12 amino acids. The chain's CDR3 is CASSSGGQPQHF. The CDR3 DNA is TGTGCCAGCAGTTCCGGTGGTCAGCCCCAGCATTTT.

The chain recombines TRBV19 with TRBJ2-7; D is possibly TRBD2 (6 bases). The CDR3 sequence is 13 residues long. Germline V gene data show CDR1 as LNHDA and CDR2 as SQIVND (reference sequence). Trimming took off 3 bases at V and 3 bases at J, with 9 bases between the two ends. This CDR3 is CASSMGGNYEQYF. In DNA form, the CDR3 reads TGTGCCAGTAGTATGGGCGGGAACTACGAGCAGTACTTC. The full variable domain, completed using reference TRBV19 and TRBJ2-7, is DGGITQSPKYLFRKEGQNVTLSCEQNLNHDAMYWYRQDPGQGLRLIYYSQIVNDFQKGDIAEGYSVSREKKESFPLTVTSAQKNPTAFYLCASSMGGNYEQYFGPGTRLTVT.

This clone was picked up a small number of times. The V call is TRBV4-2, the J call TRBJ2-7; 7 bases line up with TRBD1. The CDR3 length is 13 residues. Germline loops: CDR1 LGHNA, CDR2 YNFKEQ. The ends lost 4 bases at V and 6 bases at J; junction bases unmatched: 6. CDR3 nucleotides: TGTGCCAGCAGCCCCGGGACAGATGCCGAGCAGTACTTC. It specifies CASSPGTDAEQYF.

The chain carries TRBV3-1 (or the pseudogene TRBV3-2) and TRBJ1-3; no firm D call. The CDR3 extends over 14 amino acids. Germline CDR1 LGHDT, CDR2 YNNKEL (reference sequence). V dropped 4 bases and J dropped 0 bases, with 7 bases sitting between them. The CDR3 loop is CASSPTISGNTIYF. CDR3 in DNA: TGTGCCAGCAGCCCGACTATCTCTGGAAACACCATATATTTT.

V usage is TRBV5-1 and J usage is TRBJ2-1, with 8 bases lining up with TRBD2. V dropped 6 bases and J dropped 9; count of bases not matched to a gene: 14. The V gene's germline CDR1 is SGHRS and CDR2 YFSETQ. CDR3 length: 15 residues. CDR3 loop: CASNPQGSGMSEQFF. CDR3 in DNA: TGCGCCAGCAACCCTCAAGGTAGCGGGATGAGTGAGCAGTTCTTC.

This chain connects TRBV18 to TRBJ1-3; no clear D. V gave up 0 bases and J gave up 0 bases, with 9 bases separating them. CDR3 length: 16 residues. Germline CDR1 KGHSH, CDR2 LQKENI. CDR3 in DNA: TGTGCCAGCTCACCACCGAGCAGGTTCTCTGGAAACACCATATATTTT. Amino acid sequence: CASSPPSRFSGNTIYF.

This chain joins TRBV29-1 and TRBJ2-3; possibly TRBD2 for D (6 bases). V gave up 6 bases and J gave up 0 bases, with 13 bases separating them. Germline V CDR1 and CDR2: SQVTM, ANQGSEA. There are 14 residues in the CDR3. CDR3 coding DNA: TGCAGCGTCTACAGAGGGACTAGCACAGATACGCAGTATTTT. It encodes CSVYRGTSTDTQYF.

The CDR3 nucleotides read TGCGCCAGCAGCCCGACAGGGGTAGGCAATCAGCCCCAGCATTTT. It specifies CASSPTGVGNQPQHF. The rearrangement joins TRBV4-1 to TRBJ1-5, with 8 positions matching TRBD1. The germline V gene encodes CDR1 MGHRA and CDR2 YSYEKL. This CDR3 comprises 15 residues. V was clipped by 4 bases and J by 2 bases; unmatched bases: 4.

The chain uses TRBV7-2 and TRBJ2-1, with TRBD1 matching 10 bases. CDR1 and CDR2 from the germline V gene are SGHTA and FQGNSA. J gave up 9 bases and V 5 bases, and 16 bases lay outside the gene matches. This CDR3 has 17 residues. CDR3 in DNA: TGTGCCAGCAGCCCCAGCCTTGGGACAGGGGAGTCAGGTGAGCAGTTCTTC. Its protein is CASSPSLGTGESGEQFF.

The table lists this clone with a count of one. The chain couples TRBV18 to TRBJ2-7; the D gene is possibly TRBD1 (5 bases). V lost 2 bases, J lost 0 bases, and 8 bases lay in between. The V gene's germline CDR1 is KGHSH and CDR2 LQKENI. CDR3 length: 14 residues. This chain's CDR3 is CASSPGASSYEQYF. DNA of the CDR3: TGTGCCAGCTCACCAGGGGCGAGCTCCTACGAGCAGTACTTC.

DNA for the CDR3: TGTGCCAGCAGCGGTCCGGGACAGGGGCTTTACACCGGGGAGCTGTTTTTT. Protein product: CASSGPGQGLYTGELFF. This chain uses TRBV5-4 with TRBJ2-2; TRBD1 matches at 10 bases. The germline V gene encodes CDR1 SGHNT and CDR2 YYREEE (reference sequence). The CDR3 is 17 amino acids. V was clipped by 4 bases and J by 3 bases; unmatched bases: 9. Using reference TRBV5-4 and TRBJ2-2 for the parts outside the CDR3, the full variable domain is ETGVTQSPTHLIKTRGQQVTLRCSSQSGHNTVSWYQQALGQGPQFIFQYYREEENGRGNFPPRFSGLQFPNYSSELNVNALELDDSALYLCASSGPGQGLYTGELFFGEGSRLTVL.